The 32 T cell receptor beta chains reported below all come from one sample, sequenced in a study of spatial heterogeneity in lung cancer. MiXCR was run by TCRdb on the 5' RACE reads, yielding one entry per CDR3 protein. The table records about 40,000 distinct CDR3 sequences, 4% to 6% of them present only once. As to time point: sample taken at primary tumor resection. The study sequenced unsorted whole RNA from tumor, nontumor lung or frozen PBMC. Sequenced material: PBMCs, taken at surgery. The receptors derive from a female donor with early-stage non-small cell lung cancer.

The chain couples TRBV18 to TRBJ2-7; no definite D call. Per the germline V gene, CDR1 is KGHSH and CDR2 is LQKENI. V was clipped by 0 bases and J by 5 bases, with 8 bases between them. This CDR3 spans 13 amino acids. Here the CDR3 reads CASSPPTQDEQYF. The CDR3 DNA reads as TGTGCCAGCTCACCACCCACCCAGGACGAGCAGTACTTC.

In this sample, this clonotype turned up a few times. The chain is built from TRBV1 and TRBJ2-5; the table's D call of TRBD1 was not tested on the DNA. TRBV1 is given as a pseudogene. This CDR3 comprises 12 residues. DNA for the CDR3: TGCACCCCCCGCGGGCCGGGGGAGACCCAGTACTTC. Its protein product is CTPRGPGETQYF.

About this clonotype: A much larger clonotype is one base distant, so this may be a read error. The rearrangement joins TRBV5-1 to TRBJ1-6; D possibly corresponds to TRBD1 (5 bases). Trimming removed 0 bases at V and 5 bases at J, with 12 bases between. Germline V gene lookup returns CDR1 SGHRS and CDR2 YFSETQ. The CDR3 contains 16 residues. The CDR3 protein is CASSLAVGQNNSPLHF. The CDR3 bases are TGCGCCAGCAGCTTGGCGGTGGGGCAAAATAATTCACCCCTCCACTTT.

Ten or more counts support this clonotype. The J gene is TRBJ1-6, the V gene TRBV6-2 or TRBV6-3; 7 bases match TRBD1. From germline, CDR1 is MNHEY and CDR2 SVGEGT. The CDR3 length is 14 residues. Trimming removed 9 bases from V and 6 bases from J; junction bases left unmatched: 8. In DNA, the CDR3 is TGTGCCAGTCGGTCGGGACAGCCTAATTCACCCCTCCACTTT. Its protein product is CASRSGQPNSPLHF.

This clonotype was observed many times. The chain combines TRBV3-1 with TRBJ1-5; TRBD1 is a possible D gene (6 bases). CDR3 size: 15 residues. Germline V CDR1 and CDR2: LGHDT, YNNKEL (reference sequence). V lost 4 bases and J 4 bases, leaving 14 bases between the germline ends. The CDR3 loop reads CASSLTDRSNQPQHF. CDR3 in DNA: TGTGCCAGCAGCCTCACCGACAGGAGTAATCAGCCCCAGCATTTT.

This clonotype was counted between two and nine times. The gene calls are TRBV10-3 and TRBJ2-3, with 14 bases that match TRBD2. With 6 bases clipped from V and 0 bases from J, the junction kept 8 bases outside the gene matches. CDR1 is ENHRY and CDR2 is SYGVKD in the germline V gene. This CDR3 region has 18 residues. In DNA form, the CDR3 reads TGTGCCATCAGGGCGACTAGCGGGGGGGCCCCAAGCACAGATACGCAGTATTTT. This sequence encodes CAIRATSGGAPSTDTQYF.

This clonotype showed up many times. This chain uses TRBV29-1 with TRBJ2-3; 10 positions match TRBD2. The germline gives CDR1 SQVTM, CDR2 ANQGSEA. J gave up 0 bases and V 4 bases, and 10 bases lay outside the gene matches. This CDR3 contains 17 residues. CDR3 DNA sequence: TGCAGCGTTGGGTTACTAGCGGGGCCTTTAAGCACAGATACGCAGTATTTT. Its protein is CSVGLLAGPLSTDTQYF.

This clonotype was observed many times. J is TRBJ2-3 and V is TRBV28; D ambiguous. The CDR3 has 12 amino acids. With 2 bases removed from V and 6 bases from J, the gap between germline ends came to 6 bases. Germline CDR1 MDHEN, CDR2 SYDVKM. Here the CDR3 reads CASSLNYDTQYF. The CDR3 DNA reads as TGTGCCAGCAGTTTAAACTACGATACGCAGTATTTT.

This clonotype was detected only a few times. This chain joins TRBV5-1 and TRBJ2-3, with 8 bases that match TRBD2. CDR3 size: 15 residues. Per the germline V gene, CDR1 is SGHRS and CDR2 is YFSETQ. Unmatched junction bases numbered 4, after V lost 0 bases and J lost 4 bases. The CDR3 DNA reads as TGCGCCAGCAGCTTGGCCGGGGGGGCGGCAGATACGCAGTATTTT. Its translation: CASSLAGGAADTQYF.

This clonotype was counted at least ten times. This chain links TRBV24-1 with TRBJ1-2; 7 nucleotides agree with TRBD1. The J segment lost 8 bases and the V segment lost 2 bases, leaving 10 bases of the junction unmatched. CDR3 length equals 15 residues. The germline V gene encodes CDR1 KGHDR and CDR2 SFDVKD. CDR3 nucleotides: TGTGCCACCAGTGATTCGACAGGGAGGGCTCGCGGCTACACCTTC. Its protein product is CATSDSTGRARGYTF.

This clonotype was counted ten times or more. CDR3 residues: CASSKTGGAGRETQYF. In DNA form, the CDR3 reads TGTGCCAGCAGTAAGACAGGGGGCGCGGGTAGAGAGACCCAGTACTTC. The chain recombines TRBV14 with TRBJ2-5, with 10 positions matching TRBD1. CDR1 is SGHDN and CDR2 is FVKESK in the germline V gene. The CDR3 extends over 16 amino acids. V dropped 6 bases and J dropped 4; count of bases not matched to a gene: 11.

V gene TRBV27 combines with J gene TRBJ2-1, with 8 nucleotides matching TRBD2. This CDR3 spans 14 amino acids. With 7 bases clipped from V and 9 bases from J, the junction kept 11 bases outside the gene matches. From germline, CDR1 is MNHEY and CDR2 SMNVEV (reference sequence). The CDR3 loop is CASILPGGGGEQFF. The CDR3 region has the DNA TGTGCCAGCATCTTACCGGGGGGGGGCGGTGAGCAGTTCTTC.

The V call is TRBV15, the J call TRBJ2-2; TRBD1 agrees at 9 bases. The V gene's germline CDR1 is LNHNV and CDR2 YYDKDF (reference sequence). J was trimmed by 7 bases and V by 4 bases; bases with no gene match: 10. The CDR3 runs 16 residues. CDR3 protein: CATSKGTGRIFGELFF. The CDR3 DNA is TGTGCCACCAGCAAAGGGACAGGGAGGATTTTCGGGGAGCTGTTTTTT.

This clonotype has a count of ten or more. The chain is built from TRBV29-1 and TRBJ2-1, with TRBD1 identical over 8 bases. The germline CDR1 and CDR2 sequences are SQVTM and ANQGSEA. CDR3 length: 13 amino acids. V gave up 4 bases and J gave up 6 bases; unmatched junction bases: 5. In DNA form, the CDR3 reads TGCAGCGTTGCGAGGGACAGGATCAATGAGCAGTTCTTC. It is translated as CSVARDRINEQFF.

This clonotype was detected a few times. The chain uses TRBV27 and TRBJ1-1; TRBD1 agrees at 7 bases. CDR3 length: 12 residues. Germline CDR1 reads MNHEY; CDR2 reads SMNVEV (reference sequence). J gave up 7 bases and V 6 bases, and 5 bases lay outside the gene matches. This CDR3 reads CASRNSGGEAFF. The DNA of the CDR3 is TGTGCCAGCAGAAATTCAGGGGGTGAAGCTTTCTTT.

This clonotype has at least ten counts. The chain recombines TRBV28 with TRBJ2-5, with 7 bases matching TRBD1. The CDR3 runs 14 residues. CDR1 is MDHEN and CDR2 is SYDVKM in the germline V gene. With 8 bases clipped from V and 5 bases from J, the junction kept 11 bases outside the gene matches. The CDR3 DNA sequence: TGTGCCAGCCTGTTCAGGGGGTCCAAGGAGACCCAGTACTTC. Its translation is CASLFRGSKETQYF.

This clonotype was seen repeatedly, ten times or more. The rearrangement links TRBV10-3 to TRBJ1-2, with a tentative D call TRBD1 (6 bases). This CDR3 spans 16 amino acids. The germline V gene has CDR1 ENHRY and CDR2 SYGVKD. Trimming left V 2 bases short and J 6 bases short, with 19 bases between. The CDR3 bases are TGTGCCATCAGTGAGGATGAGGCAGGGGCGATGAATGGCTACACCTTC. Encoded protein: CAISEDEAGAMNGYTF.

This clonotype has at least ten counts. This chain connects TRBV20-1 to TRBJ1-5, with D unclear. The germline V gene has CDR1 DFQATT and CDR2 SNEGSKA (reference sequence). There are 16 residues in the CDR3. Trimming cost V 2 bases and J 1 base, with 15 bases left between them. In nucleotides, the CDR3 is TGCAGTGCTAGAATCCCGGCTGGGAGCAGCAATCAGCCCCAGCATTTT. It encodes CSARIPAGSSNQPQHF.

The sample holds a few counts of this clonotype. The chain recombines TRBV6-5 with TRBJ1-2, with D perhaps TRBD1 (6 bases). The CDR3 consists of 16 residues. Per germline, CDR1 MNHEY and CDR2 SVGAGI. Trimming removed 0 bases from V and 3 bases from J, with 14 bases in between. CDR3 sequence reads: CASSYSIVPGDYGYTF. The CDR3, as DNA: TGTGCCAGCAGTTACTCGATCGTCCCAGGGGACTATGGCTACACCTTC.

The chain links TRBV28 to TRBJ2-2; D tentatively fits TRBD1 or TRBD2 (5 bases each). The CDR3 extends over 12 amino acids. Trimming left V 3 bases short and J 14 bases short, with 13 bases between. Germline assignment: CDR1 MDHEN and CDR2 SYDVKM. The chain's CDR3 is CASSFERGSLFF. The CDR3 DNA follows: TGTGCCAGCAGTTTCGAGAGGGGATCACTGTTTTTT.

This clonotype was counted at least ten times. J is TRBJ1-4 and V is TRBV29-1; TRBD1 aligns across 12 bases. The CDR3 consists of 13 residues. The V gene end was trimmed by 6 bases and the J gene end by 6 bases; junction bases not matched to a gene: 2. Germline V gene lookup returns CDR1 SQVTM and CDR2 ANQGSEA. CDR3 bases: TGCAGCGTGTGGGACAGGGGGCATGAAAAACTGTTTTTT. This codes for CSVWDRGHEKLFF. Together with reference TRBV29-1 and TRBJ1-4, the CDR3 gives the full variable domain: SAVISQKPSRDICQRGTSLTIQCQVDSQVTMMFWYRQQPGQSLTLIATANQGSEATYESGFVIDKFPISRPNLTFSTLTVSNMSPEDSSIYLCSVWDRGHEKLFFGSGTQLSVL.

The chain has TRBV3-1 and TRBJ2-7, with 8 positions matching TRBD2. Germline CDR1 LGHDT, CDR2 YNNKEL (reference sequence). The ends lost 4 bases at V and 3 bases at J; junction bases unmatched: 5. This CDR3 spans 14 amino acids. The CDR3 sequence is CASSPIAGNYEQYF. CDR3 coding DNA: TGTGCCAGCAGCCCTATAGCGGGGAACTACGAGCAGTACTTC.

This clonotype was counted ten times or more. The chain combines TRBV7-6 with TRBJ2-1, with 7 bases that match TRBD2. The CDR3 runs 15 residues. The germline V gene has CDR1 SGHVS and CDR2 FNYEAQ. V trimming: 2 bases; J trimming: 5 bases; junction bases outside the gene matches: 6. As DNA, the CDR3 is TGTGCCAGCAGCTTATGGGAGGGGTCCAACAATGAGCAGTTCTTC. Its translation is CASSLWEGSNNEQFF. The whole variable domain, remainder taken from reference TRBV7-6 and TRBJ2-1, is GAGVSQSPRYKVTKRGQDVALRCDPISGHVSLYWYRQALGQGPEFLTYFNYEAQQDKSGLPNDRFSAERPEGSISTLTIQRTEQRDSAMYRCASSLWEGSNNEQFFGPGTRLTVL.

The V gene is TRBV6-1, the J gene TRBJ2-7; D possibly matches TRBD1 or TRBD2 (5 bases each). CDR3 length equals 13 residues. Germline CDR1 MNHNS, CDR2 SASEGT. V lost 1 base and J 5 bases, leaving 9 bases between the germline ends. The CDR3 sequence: CASSEERGDEQYF. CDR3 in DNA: TGTGCCAGCAGTGAAGAACGGGGCGACGAGCAGTACTTC.

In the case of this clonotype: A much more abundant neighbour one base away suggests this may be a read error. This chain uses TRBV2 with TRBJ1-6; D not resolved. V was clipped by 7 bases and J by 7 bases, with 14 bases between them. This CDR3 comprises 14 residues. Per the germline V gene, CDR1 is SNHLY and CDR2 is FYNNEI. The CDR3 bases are TGTGCCAGCACCGGGAGCGGCGGGAATTCACCCCTCCACTTT. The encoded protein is CASTGSGGNSPLHF. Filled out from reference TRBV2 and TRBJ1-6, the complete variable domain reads EPEVTQTPSHQVTQMGQEVILRCVPISNHLYFYWYRQILGQKVEFLVSFYNNEISEKSEIFDDQFSVERPDGSNFTLKIRSTKLEDSAMYFCASTGSGGNSPLHFGNGTRLTVT.

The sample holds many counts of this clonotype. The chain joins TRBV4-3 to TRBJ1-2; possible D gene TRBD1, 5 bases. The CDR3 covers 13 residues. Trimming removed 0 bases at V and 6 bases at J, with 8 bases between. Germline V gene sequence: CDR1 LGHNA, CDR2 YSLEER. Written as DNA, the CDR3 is TGCGCCAGCAGCCAAGATAGAGGGGATGGCTACACCTTC. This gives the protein CASSQDRGDGYTF.

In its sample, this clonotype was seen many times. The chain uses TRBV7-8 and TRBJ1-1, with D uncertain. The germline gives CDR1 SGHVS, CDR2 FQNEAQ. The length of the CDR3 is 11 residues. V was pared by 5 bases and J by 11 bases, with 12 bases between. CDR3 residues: CASSPKEEAFF. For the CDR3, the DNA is TGTGCCAGCAGCCCGAAGGAAGAGGCTTTCTTT.

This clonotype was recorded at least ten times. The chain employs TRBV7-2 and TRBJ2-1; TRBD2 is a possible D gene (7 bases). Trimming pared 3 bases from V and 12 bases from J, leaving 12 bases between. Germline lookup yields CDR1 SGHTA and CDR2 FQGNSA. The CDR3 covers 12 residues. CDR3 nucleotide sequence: TGTGCCAGCAGCTTGGGGGGGCCTGTGCAGTTCTTC. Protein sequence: CASSLGGPVQFF. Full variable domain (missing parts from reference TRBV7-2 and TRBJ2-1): GAGVSQSPSNKVTEKGKDVELRCDPISGHTALYWYRQSLGQGLEFLIYFQGNSAPDKSGLPSDRFSAERTGGSVSTLTIQRTQQEDSAVYLCASSLGGPVQFFGPGTRLTVL.

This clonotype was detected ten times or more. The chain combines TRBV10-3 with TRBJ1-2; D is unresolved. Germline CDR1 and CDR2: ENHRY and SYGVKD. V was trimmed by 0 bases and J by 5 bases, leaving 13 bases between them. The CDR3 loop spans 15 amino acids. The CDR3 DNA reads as TGTGCCATCAGTGAGTCGGTCAGGAAAGGGTATGGCTACACCTTC. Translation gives CAISESVRKGYGYTF.

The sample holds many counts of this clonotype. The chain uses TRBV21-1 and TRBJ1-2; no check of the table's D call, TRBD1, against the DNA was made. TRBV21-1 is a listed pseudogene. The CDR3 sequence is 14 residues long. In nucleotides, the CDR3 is TGTGCCAGCAGCCTTCGAACAGGGGACTATGGCTACACCTTC. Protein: CASSLRTGDYGYTF.

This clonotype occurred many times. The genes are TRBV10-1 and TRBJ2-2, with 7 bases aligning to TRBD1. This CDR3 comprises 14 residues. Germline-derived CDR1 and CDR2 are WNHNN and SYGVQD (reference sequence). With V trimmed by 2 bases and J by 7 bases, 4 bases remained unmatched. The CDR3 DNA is TGCGCCAGCAGTGAGGCAGGGGGTGACGGGGAGCTGTTTTTT. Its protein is CASSEAGGDGELFF.

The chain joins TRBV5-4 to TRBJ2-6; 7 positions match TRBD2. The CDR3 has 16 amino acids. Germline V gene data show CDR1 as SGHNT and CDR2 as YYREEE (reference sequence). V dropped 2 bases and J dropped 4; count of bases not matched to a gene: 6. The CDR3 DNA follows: TGTGCCAGCAGCTTTATCGGGAGGTCGGGGGCCAACGTCCTGACTTTC. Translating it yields CASSFIGRSGANVLTF.